The clone carrying this T cell receptor (beta chain) was observed many times. Different DNA sequences within this sample yield the same CDR3. Only Caucasian adults living in Nashville, Tennessee made up the donor group. Assay execution took place at the deep level. It was around 0.3 ug DNA, around 30,000 T cell genomes, that went into each replicate PCR of unsorted PBMC. TCRdb keeps only in-frame clones here, not all; method: immunoSEQ multiplex PCR. The sample holds around 510,000 clones; around 76% are singletons and the top ten take about 12%. Germline CDR1 reads MDHEN; CDR2 reads SYDVKM. J lost 4 bases, V lost 8 bases, and 9 bases had no gene match. The CDR3 sequence is 14 residues long. The sample is drawn from a study of shared clonotypes between healthy human individuals. Across the whole study: Samples came from two female and a few male donors aged 18 to 49.

Source material: PBMCs. The clonotype was recovered from a woman in her forties in good health. Some clones in this sample may be carry-over from other donors' samples. This chain uses TRBV28 with TRBJ1-1; 8 positions match TRBD1. CDR3 residues: CASHSPGGITEAFF. As DNA, the CDR3 is TGTGCCAGCCATTCCCCAGGGGGCATCACTGAAGCTTTCTTT.